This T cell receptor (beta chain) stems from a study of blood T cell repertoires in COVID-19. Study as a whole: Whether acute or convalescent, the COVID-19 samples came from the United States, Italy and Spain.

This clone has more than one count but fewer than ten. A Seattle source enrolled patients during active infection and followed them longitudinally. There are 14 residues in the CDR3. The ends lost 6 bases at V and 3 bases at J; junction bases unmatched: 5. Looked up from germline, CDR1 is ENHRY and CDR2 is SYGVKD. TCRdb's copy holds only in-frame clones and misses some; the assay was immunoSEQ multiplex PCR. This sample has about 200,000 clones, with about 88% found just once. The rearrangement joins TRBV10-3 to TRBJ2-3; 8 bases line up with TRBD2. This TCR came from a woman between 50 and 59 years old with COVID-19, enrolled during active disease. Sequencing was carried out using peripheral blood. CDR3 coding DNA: TGTGCCATCAGCCCGGGACTAGGAACAGATACGCAGTATTTT. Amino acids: CAISPGLGTDTQYF.